One and the same sample provided the 18 T cell receptor beta chains below, sequenced in a study of CD8 T cells in Susac syndrome. RNA amounts of roughly 0.45 to 1 ug underwent reverse transcription with random hexamers. TCRdb recomputed calls from the immunoSEQ multiplex PCR reads with MiXCR, one row per CDR3 protein. The sample carries 150,000 to 200,000 distinct CDR3 sequences, 90% to 97% recorded once. Sequencing input: CD4+ T cells from PBMCs. Receptors were obtained from a human donor with Susac syndrome.

The V call is TRBV7-9, the J call TRBJ1-1; tentatively, D is TRBD1 (5 bases). Deletions cut 3 bases from V and 7 bases from J, with 15 bases between. The CDR3 consists of 14 residues. The germline V gene has CDR1 SEHNR and CDR2 FQNEAQ (reference sequence). The CDR3: CASSLGTQVNEAFF. In DNA form, the CDR3 reads TGTGCCAGCAGCTTGGGGACTCAAGTTAATGAAGCTTTCTTT.

The chain combines TRBV7-2 with TRBJ2-3; TRBD2 matches at 10 bases. Germline V gene lookup returns CDR1 SGHTA and CDR2 FQGNSA. The CDR3 runs 15 residues. With V trimmed by 5 bases and J by 2 bases, 4 bases remained unmatched. The CDR3 nucleotides are TGTGCCAGCAGCCCGGGACTAGCGAACACAGATACGCAGTATTTT. Protein sequence: CASSPGLANTDTQYF.

This rearrangement joins TRBV12-3 or TRBV12-4 to TRBJ1-1; TRBD1 is a possible D gene (6 bases). The CDR3 has 14 amino acids. V lost 5 bases to trimming and J lost 0 bases, with 10 bases between them. Here the CDR3 DNA reads TGTGCCAGCAGTCTGAGGACAGTGAACACTGAAGCTTTCTTT. It is translated as CASSLRTVNTEAFF.

The V call is TRBV20-1, the J call TRBJ1-5; D is ambiguous. This CDR3 has 18 residues. Germline CDR1 DFQATT, CDR2 SNEGSKA (reference sequence). Trimming removed 1 base from V and 0 bases from J, with 19 bases in between. CDR3 in DNA: TGCAGTGCTAGAGTTGCCTTACCCCACGAGGATAGCAATCAGCCCCAGCATTTT. It is translated as CSARVALPHEDSNQPQHF.

The chain links TRBV6-2 or TRBV6-3 to TRBJ1-2, with D uncertain. With 2 bases removed from V and 5 bases from J, the gap between germline ends came to 9 bases. Per the germline V gene, CDR1 is MNHEY and CDR2 is SVGEGT. This CDR3 has 13 amino acids. The CDR3 bases are TGTGCCAGCAGTTACCAATCCAAGTATGGCTACACCTTC. The encoded protein is CASSYQSKYGYTF.

The CDR3 is CASSQAQGRYNEQFF. The CDR3 DNA sequence: TGTGCCAGCAGCCAAGCACAGGGCCGCTACAATGAGCAGTTCTTC. This chain connects TRBV6-5 to TRBJ2-1; D is perhaps TRBD1 (6 bases). Germline-derived CDR1 and CDR2 are MNHEY and SVGAGI. This CDR3 spans 15 amino acids. With 6 bases removed from V and 3 bases from J, the gap between germline ends came to 15 bases.

This chain links TRBV29-1 with TRBJ2-3; D assignment may be TRBD1 or TRBD2 (5 bases each). Trimming removed 4 bases at V and 6 bases at J, with 11 bases between. The CDR3 contains 12 residues. CDR1 SQVTM and CDR2 ANQGSEA come from the germline V gene. This CDR3 reads CSVGGTDDTQYF. DNA for the CDR3: TGCAGCGTTGGGGGGACCGACGATACGCAGTATTTT.

The chain links TRBV7-2 to TRBJ1-2; TRBD1 matches at 9 bases. J gave up 4 bases and V 0 bases, and 3 bases lay outside the gene matches. The germline gives CDR1 SGHTA, CDR2 FQGNSA. This CDR3 spans 15 amino acids. CDR3 sequence (DNA): TGTGCCAGCAGCTTAGCACAGGGGGCCTTCTATGGCTACACCTTC. Protein product: CASSLAQGAFYGYTF. The full variable domain, its missing parts supplied by reference TRBV7-2 and TRBJ1-2, is GAGVSQSPSNKVTEKGKDVELRCDPISGHTALYWYRQSLGQGLEFLIYFQGNSAPDKSGLPSDRFSAERTGGSVSTLTIQRTQQEDSAVYLCASSLAQGAFYGYTFGSGTRLTVV.

This chain links TRBV29-1 with TRBJ1-1, with 9 bases lining up with TRBD1. Germline CDR1 is SQVTM and CDR2 is ANQGSEA. Germline trimming cut 7 bases from V and 5 bases from J; bases unmatched to any gene: 5. There are 12 residues in the CDR3. For the CDR3, the DNA is TGCAGCGGCGGGACAGGGTGGACTGAAGCTTTCTTT. Amino acid sequence: CSGGTGWTEAFF.

This chain joins TRBV4-1 and TRBJ1-3, with a tentative D call TRBD1 (5 bases). Germline lookup yields CDR1 MGHRA and CDR2 YSYEKL. This CDR3 region has 15 residues. V lost 0 bases and J lost 7, with 13 bases in between. The CDR3 DNA reads as TGCGCCAGCAGCCAAGATTGGGGCAGGGAGAACACCATATATTTT. Protein sequence: CASSQDWGRENTIYF.

The chain links TRBV6-5 to TRBJ2-3, with D possibly being TRBD2 (6 bases). This CDR3 contains 15 residues. The germline V gene encodes CDR1 MNHEY and CDR2 SVGAGI. With 3 bases removed from V and 6 bases from J, the gap between germline ends came to 16 bases. This CDR3 reads CASSYGGLSPDTQYF. CDR3 sequence (DNA): TGTGCCAGCAGTTATGGAGGGCTGTCACCGGATACGCAGTATTTT.

This chain connects TRBV5-4 to TRBJ2-3; D is undetermined. V was shortened by 0 bases and J by 0 bases, with 5 bases between the two germline ends. Looked up from germline, CDR1 is SGHNT and CDR2 is YYREEE (reference sequence). CDR3 length: 14 residues. This chain's CDR3 is CASSLAVSTDTQYF. In DNA, the CDR3 is TGTGCCAGCAGCTTGGCGGTGAGCACAGATACGCAGTATTTT.

This chain joins TRBV29-1 and TRBJ1-1; 10 bases match TRBD1. This CDR3 is built from 14 residues. V lost 4 bases and J lost 4; bases outside the gene matches: 6. CDR1 is SQVTM, CDR2 ANQGSEA, per germline. The CDR3 protein is CSVVRQGAGTEAFF. Here the CDR3 DNA reads TGCAGCGTTGTGAGACAGGGGGCCGGCACTGAAGCTTTCTTT.

This chain connects TRBV7-2 to TRBJ1-3; D is undetermined. The V end was cut by 1 base, the J end by 0 bases, with 10 bases between. This CDR3 has 16 residues. The germline V gene has CDR1 SGHTA and CDR2 FQGNSA. CDR3 residues: CASSLGVDISGNTIYF. The CDR3 nucleotides are TGTGCCAGCAGCTTAGGTGTAGACATCTCTGGAAACACCATATATTTT.

CDR3 coding DNA: TGTGCCAGCAGTTGGGACAGGGGTCAGAGTTCTGAAGCTTTCTTT. Amino acid sequence: CASSWDRGQSSEAFF. V is TRBV6-2 or TRBV6-3 and J is TRBJ1-1, with TRBD1 matching 10 bases. Trimming removed 4 bases from V and 6 bases from J; junction bases left unmatched: 8. Germline V lookup: CDR1 MNHEY, CDR2 SVGEGT. This CDR3 is built from 15 residues.

The chain recombines TRBV7-9 with TRBJ2-5, with 9 positions matching TRBD2. J lost 0 bases, V lost 1 base, and 3 bases had no gene match. CDR3 size: 16 residues. CDR1 and CDR2 (germline): SEHNR, FQNEAQ (reference sequence). CDR3 region: CASSLGIAGDQETQYF. The CDR3 DNA is TGTGCCAGCAGCTTAGGGATAGCGGGGGACCAAGAGACCCAGTACTTC. Complete variable domain (other parts from reference TRBV7-9 and TRBJ2-5): DTGVSQNPRHKITKRGQNVTFRCDPISEHNRLYWYRQTLGQGPEFLTYFQNEAQLEKSRLLSDRFSAERPKGSFSTLEIQRTEQGDSAMYLCASSLGIAGDQETQYFGPGTRLLVL.

This clonotype was picked up one time. The chain recombines TRBV27 with TRBJ2-1; D is unresolved. Germline V gene sequence: CDR1 MNHEY, CDR2 SMNVEV (reference sequence). Trimming removed 2 bases from V and 10 bases from J, with 12 bases in between. This CDR3 has 13 amino acids. Here the CDR3 DNA reads TGTGCCAGCAGTTTAGGACCCCCCGGGGAGCAGTTCTTC. Amino acid sequence: CASSLGPPGEQFF.

The V call is TRBV20-1, the J call TRBJ2-7; 7 bases are shared with TRBD1. The CDR3 consists of 15 residues. The germline V gene encodes CDR1 DFQATT and CDR2 SNEGSKA (reference sequence). V lost 3 bases and J lost 2; bases outside the gene matches: 10. The CDR3 coding sequence is TGCAGTGCTAGCAAGACAGGGCCCTTCACCTACGAGCAGTACTTC. Translating it yields CSASKTGPFTYEQYF.